This TCR beta chain was captured in a study of T cell responses to AZD1222 COVID-19 vaccine. Overall study findings and caveats: Vaccine-related CD4 TCRs covered spike, predominating at 160-218 and 743-854. The number of AZD1222 recipients seropositive at baseline was only 5 to 7. Clonal diversity may have been underestimated, and the donors were mostly white British, with more females than males.

Details on this clone: The antigen remains unidentified.

The CDR3 is 12 residues long. Trimming cost V 4 bases and J 3 bases, with 7 bases left between them. The V gene's germline CDR1 is SGHRS and CDR2 YFSETQ. TCRdb's copy holds only in-frame clones and misses some; the assay was immunoSEQ multiplex PCR. Altogether some 82,000 clones are present, 85% to 90% being singletons, with the ten largest covering roughly 5.6%. The gene calls are TRBV5-1 and TRBJ1-1; D gene unclear. This clonotype was obtained from an adult in good health. Specimen: peripheral blood, collected on day 0 of AZD1222 vaccination. CDR3 coding DNA: TGCGCCAGCAGCCACTCCCACACTGAAGCTTTCTTT. Translating it yields CASSHSHTEAFF.